Presented here are 23 T cell receptor beta chains from one specimen sequenced in a study of long-term antiretroviral therapy in people with HIV. At survey level, the immunoSEQ assay was run in its v3.0 version. The protocol was immunoSEQ multiplex PCR, while the TCRdb copy is restricted to in-frame clones and leaves out a portion. The sample records some 22,000 clones, roughly 91% being singletons. Material: unsorted PBMCs, obtained 2.3 years after starting antiretroviral therapy. Receptors originate from a man in his fifties or sixties with HIV.

The chain combines TRBV5-6 with TRBJ2-4, with D possibly TRBD2 on 5 matching bases. The V gene's germline CDR1 is SGHDT and CDR2 YYEEEE. This CDR3 has 15 residues. Trimming shortened V by 1 base and J by 2 bases, and 10 bases separated the two germline ends. The CDR3: CASSLIGKTKNIQYF. DNA of the CDR3: TGTGCCAGCAGCTTGATCGGGAAAACCAAAAACATTCAGTACTTC. Combining the CDR3 with reference TRBV5-6 and TRBJ2-4 gives the whole variable domain DAGVTQSPTHLIKTRGQQVTLRCSPKSGHDTVSWYQQALGQGPQFIFQYYEEEERQRGNFPDRFSGHQFPNYSSELNVNALLLGDSALYLCASSLIGKTKNIQYFGAGTRLSVL.

The rearrangement links TRBV9 to TRBJ2-1; 7 bases match TRBD2. The V and J ends lost 4 bases and 0 bases, in that order; junction bases with no gene match: 7. CDR3 size: 16 residues. Per germline, CDR1 SGDLS and CDR2 YYNGEE. CDR3 protein: CASSPLATSSYNEQFF. The CDR3 DNA is TGTGCCAGCAGCCCACTAGCGACCTCCTCCTACAATGAGCAGTTCTTC.

The V gene is TRBV15, the J gene TRBJ2-7; possible D gene TRBD2, 6 bases. This CDR3 is built from 11 residues. Germline CDR1 is LNHNV and CDR2 is YYDKDF (reference sequence). Trimming shortened V by 9 bases and J by 0 bases, and 6 bases separated the two germline ends. CDR3 coding DNA: TGTGCCACGGGGGGCTCCTACGAGCAGTACTTC. This encodes CATGGSYEQYF.

Comments on this clone: A read error may account for a junction end that differs from germline. This chain connects TRBV9 to TRBJ2-7; D not resolved. CDR1 and CDR2 (germline): SGDLS, YYNGEE. This CDR3 spans 12 amino acids. In nucleotides, the CDR3 is TGTGCCAGCAGCGTAGGGGCCCTGATAGCAGAATTC. It specifies CASSVGALIAEF.

V and J are TRBV7-3 and TRBJ2-7; a possible D gene is TRBD2 (7 bases). There are 17 residues in the CDR3. The germline V and J ends were trimmed by 3 bases and 2 bases, with 20 bases remaining between them. Germline CDR1 SGHTA, CDR2 FQGTGA. The CDR3 sequence is CASSFSGGPGGTYEQYF. CDR3 in DNA: TGTGCCAGCAGCTTCTCCGGGGGGCCGGGCGGGACCTACGAGCAGTACTTC.

The chain is built from TRBV10-3 and TRBJ2-7; 8 nucleotides align to TRBD1. Germline V CDR1 and CDR2: ENHRY, SYGVKD. The V gene end was trimmed by 8 bases and the J gene end by 2 bases; junction bases not matched to a gene: 8. The length of the CDR3 is 14 residues. Written as DNA, the CDR3 is TGTGCCATCTCAGACGACAGGGGCGCCTACGAGCAGTACTTC. Translated: CAISDDRGAYEQYF.

The CDR3 reads CASSTLAPYGYTF. The DNA for the CDR3 is TGTGCCAGTAGTACACTGGCTCCCTATGGCTACACCTTC. The chain employs TRBV19 and TRBJ1-2; no reliable D call. V was clipped by 4 bases and J by 4 bases, with 10 bases between them. This CDR3 spans 13 amino acids. Germline V CDR1 and CDR2: LNHDA, SQIVND (reference sequence).

The chain joins TRBV5-1 to TRBJ2-5, with TRBD2 matching over 13 bases. CDR1 and CDR2 (germline): SGHRS, YFSETQ. The CDR3 totals 18 residues. V was pared by 3 bases and J by 4 bases, with 12 bases of the junction left unmatched. DNA of the CDR3: TGCGCCAGCAGCTCTCGTGAGACTAGCGGGAGGTGGGGAGAGACCCAGTACTTC. Translating it yields CASSSRETSGRWGETQYF.

The gene calls are TRBV10-2 and TRBJ2-3, with unresolved D. The CDR3 runs to 14 residues. CDR1 is WSHSY and CDR2 is SAAADI in the germline V gene. The ends were cut back, 8 bases at V and 2 bases at J, with 14 bases in the middle. Written as DNA, the CDR3 is TGCGCCAGCGGGAAGCGAGAGAACACAGATACGCAGTATTTT. Its translation: CASGKRENTDTQYF.

V and J are TRBV12-5 and TRBJ1-1, with D uncertain. The CDR3 contains 18 residues. Looked up from germline, CDR1 is LGHNT and CDR2 is FRNRAP. Trimming removed 0 bases at V and 2 bases at J, with 19 bases between. The CDR3 reads CASGLVGLPARSNTEAFF. CDR3 DNA sequence: TGTGCTAGTGGTTTGGTCGGTCTCCCCGCACGATCAAACACTGAAGCTTTCTTT.

The rearrangement links TRBV5-1 to TRBJ1-1, with D possibly matching TRBD1 (5 bases). Germline V gene data show CDR1 as SGHRS and CDR2 as YFSETQ. V was trimmed by 5 bases and J by 1 base, leaving 18 bases between them. This CDR3 has 16 residues. CDR3 in amino acids: CASRRTPQGPNTEAFF. The CDR3 DNA reads TGCGCCAGCAGACGGACCCCCCAGGGCCCGAACACTGAAGCTTTCTTT.

In this sample, this clone turned up once. The chain uses TRBV5-1 and TRBJ2-1; D is undetermined. The V end was cut by 0 bases, the J end by 2 bases, with 9 bases between. The length of the CDR3 is 15 residues. Germline-derived CDR1 and CDR2 are SGHRS and YFSETQ. The CDR3 protein is CASSLAVKTYNEQFF. The CDR3 DNA reads TGCGCCAGCAGCTTGGCAGTGAAAACCTACAATGAGCAGTTCTTC.

The V and J genes are TRBV19 and TRBJ2-2; 14 bases are shared with TRBD2. V lost 7 bases, J lost 1 base, and 8 bases stayed unmatched. Germline V gives CDR1 LNHDA, CDR2 SQIVND (reference sequence). CDR3 length equals 18 residues. The CDR3: CASMTSGRASLNTGELFF. The CDR3 DNA reads TGTGCCAGTATGACTAGCGGGAGGGCCTCATTGAACACCGGGGAGCTGTTTTTT.

V is TRBV5-1 and J is TRBJ2-1; possible D gene TRBD1, 6 bases. Germline CDR1 reads SGHRS; CDR2 reads YFSETQ. CDR3 length: 14 residues. Trimming took 3 bases from V and 4 from J, leaving 11 bases between them. CDR3 in amino acids: CASSSGQQYNEQFF. The CDR3 nucleotides read TGCGCCAGCAGCTCCGGACAGCAGTACAATGAGCAGTTCTTC. Supplemented by reference TRBV5-1 and TRBJ2-1, the full variable domain reads KAGVTQTPRYLIKTRGQQVTLSCSPISGHRSVSWYQQTPGQGLQFLFEYFSETQRNKGNFPGRFSGRQFSNSRSEMNVSTLELGDSALYLCASSSGQQYNEQFFGPGTRLTVL.

V usage is TRBV5-1 and J usage is TRBJ2-1, with 9 bases fitting TRBD2. Looked up from germline, CDR1 is SGHRS and CDR2 is YFSETQ. V lost 1 base to trimming and J lost 8 bases; unmatched junction nucleotides: 4. This CDR3 region has 14 residues. CDR3 loop: CASSLFSGSYEQFF. In nucleotides, the CDR3 is TGCGCCAGCAGCTTGTTTAGCGGGAGTTATGAGCAGTTCTTC.

The chain has TRBV5-4 and TRBJ2-2, with D maybe TRBD2 (6 bases). The germline V gene encodes CDR1 SGHNT and CDR2 YYREEE (reference sequence). This CDR3 region has 15 residues. Deletions cut 4 bases from V and 2 bases from J, with 12 bases between. The CDR3 region is CASSAGTPNTGELFF. CDR3 in DNA: TGTGCCAGCAGCGCCGGGACTCCAAACACCGGGGAGCTGTTTTTT. The full variable domain, rest sourced from reference TRBV5-4 and TRBJ2-2, is ETGVTQSPTHLIKTRGQQVTLRCSSQSGHNTVSWYQQALGQGPQFIFQYYREEENGRGNFPPRFSGLQFPNYSSELNVNALELDDSALYLCASSAGTPNTGELFFGEGSRLTVL.

V gene TRBV5-1 combines with J gene TRBJ2-5; no clear D. V lost 3 bases, J lost 2 bases, and 2 bases lay in between. The germline V gene has CDR1 SGHRS and CDR2 YFSETQ. The CDR3 is made up of 11 amino acids. CDR3 region: CASSSQETQYF. The CDR3 DNA reads as TGCGCCAGCAGCTCTCAAGAGACCCAGTACTTC.

This rearrangement joins TRBV19 to TRBJ1-5, with 7 bases matching TRBD1. V shed 4 bases and J 4 bases; nucleotides not matched to a gene: 4. Germline V gene lookup returns CDR1 LNHDA and CDR2 SQIVND (reference sequence). The CDR3 totals 14 residues. This CDR3 reads CASSKGAENQPQHF. CDR3 nucleotides: TGTGCCAGTAGTAAGGGGGCGGAGAATCAGCCCCAGCATTTT.

The rearrangement links TRBV4-2 to TRBJ1-2, with 8 bases matching TRBD1. Germline CDR1 reads LGHNA; CDR2 reads YNFKEQ. V dropped 3 bases and J dropped 4; count of bases not matched to a gene: 7. The CDR3 is 15 residues long. CDR3 DNA sequence: TGTGCCAGCAGCCACCCGGGACAGGCGAGCTATGGCTACACCTTC. Translated, it gives CASSHPGQASYGYTF.

The J gene is TRBJ1-2, the V gene TRBV5-6; possible D gene TRBD1, 6 bases. Germline V gives CDR1 SGHDT, CDR2 YYEEEE. CDR3 length: 14 residues. V lost 4 bases and J 2 bases, leaving 12 bases between the germline ends. The CDR3 here is CASSTGTPNYGYTF. CDR3 sequence (DNA): TGTGCCAGCAGCACCGGGACACCCAACTATGGCTACACCTTC. Using reference TRBV5-6 and TRBJ1-2 for the parts outside the CDR3, the full variable domain is DAGVTQSPTHLIKTRGQQVTLRCSPKSGHDTVSWYQQALGQGPQFIFQYYEEEERQRGNFPDRFSGHQFPNYSSELNVNALLLGDSALYLCASSTGTPNYGYTFGSGTRLTVV.

The V gene is TRBV7-3, the J gene TRBJ1-1; D possibly corresponds to TRBD1 (6 bases). Trimming left V 4 bases short and J 5 bases short, with 11 bases between. The germline V gene encodes CDR1 SGHTA and CDR2 FQGTGA. This CDR3 is built from 13 residues. The CDR3 protein is CASSSHRETEAFF. The CDR3 coding sequence is TGTGCCAGCAGCTCCCACAGGGAAACTGAAGCTTTCTTT.

This chain connects TRBV6-4 to TRBJ2-7; D gene unclear. The length of the CDR3 is 14 residues. V was shortened by 6 bases and J by 4 bases, with 16 bases between the two germline ends. The germline CDR1 and CDR2 sequences are MRHNA and SNTAGT. The CDR3 DNA reads TGTGCCAGCAGGATTTTCGGGCCGCGATACGAGCAGTACTTC. This gives the protein CASRIFGPRYEQYF.

The genes are TRBV6-1 and TRBJ1-5, with 9 bases lining up with TRBD1. From germline, CDR1 is MNHNS and CDR2 SASEGT. After removal of 4 bases from V and 5 bases from J, the junction contained 6 bases not matched to a gene. This CDR3 contains 15 residues. DNA of the CDR3: TGTGCCAGCAGTGCACAGGGGGCGATTGATCAGCCCCAGCATTTT. It yields the protein CASSAQGAIDQPQHF.